Listed below are T cell receptor beta chains from one sample, sequenced in a study of PD-L1 blockade in urothelial cancer. The method was immunoSEQ multiplex PCR; TCRdb's version includes in-frame clones alone and lacks a portion of them. The sample has tens of thousands of clones, 90% seen once. The material sequenced was PBMCs, taken around atezolizumab (anti-PD-L1) treatment. These receptors were taken from a man aged 60 to 75 with urothelial cancer. The CDR3 runs from the conserved cysteine through the conserved F or W. Fields, in order: J gene, V gene, clone size, D gene, CDR3 length, CDR3 DNA, CDR3 protein. The D gene is left open where the match is weak. Clone size is shown for a subset of rows, as once, few, many or a class of expanded clone.

>TRBJ2-7|TRBV4-1|NA|NA|13
TGCGCCAGCAGCCAAGGGCCGGGCTACGAGCAGTACTTC
CASSQGPGYEQYF
>TRBJ1-5|TRBV21-1|NA|NA|21
TGTGCCAGCAGCGAGACCCCCGGGGGAGCTCGGTTCCCCCGTAGCAATCAGCCCCAGCATTTT
CASSETPGGARFPRSNQPQHF
>TRBJ1-2|TRBV18|few|TRBD1|14
TGTGCCAGCTCACCACGGGACAGTTCCTTCCTCTACACCTTC
CASSPRDSSFLYTF
>TRBJ2-7|TRBV7-2|NA|TRBD1|16
TGTGCCAGCAGCTTACGTGGACAGGGGGAAACGTACGAGCAGTACTTC
CASSLRGQGETYEQYF
>TRBJ2-7|TRBV5-1|NA|NA|15
TGCGCCAGCAGACTACAGGGAAACCCTTCCTACGAGCAGTACTTC
CASRLQGNPSYEQYF
>TRBJ2-1|TRBV5-1|NA|NA|15
TGCGCCAGCAGCCAAGGAGGCCTCTCCTACAATGAGCAGTTCTTC
CASSQGGLSYNEQFF
>TRBJ1-5|TRBV2|NA|TRBD1|15
TGTGCCAGCAGTGCTCCTCCAGGGGGGAATCAGCCCCAGCATTTT
CASSAPPGGNQPQHF
>TRBJ2-3|TRBV7-2|NA|NA|15
TGTGCCAGCAGCTTAGCGGCGGATTACACAGATACGCAGTATTTT
CASSLAADYTDTQYF
>TRBJ1-2|TRBV30|NA|TRBD1|14
TGTGCCTGGAGTCTTGGGACAGTTCGCGTCGGCTACACCTTC
CAWSLGTVRVGYTF
>TRBJ2-1|TRBV7-3|NA|TRBD2|15
TGTGCCAGCAGCCGAGGACTAGCGCAGTACAATGAGCAGTTCTTC
CASSRGLAQYNEQFF
>TRBJ2-5|TRBV30|NA|TRBD1|12
TGTGCCTGGGGACAGGGACGAGAGACCCAGTACTTC
CAWGQGRETQYF
>TRBJ2-7|TRBV5-4|NA|TRBD2|15
TGTGCCAGCACCAGAGAACCGGGACTAAGCTACGAGCAGTACTTC
CASTREPGLSYEQYF
>TRBJ1-2|TRBV9|NA|NA|13
TGTGCCAGCAGCAGACGGGATTACTATGGCTACACCTTC
CASSRRDYYGYTF
>TRBJ2-7|TRBV5-1|NA|TRBD1|15
TGCGCCAGCAGCTTTCAACAGGGGGCGGGCTACGAGCAGTACTTC
CASSFQQGAGYEQYF
>TRBJ1-2|TRBV28|NA|NA|12
TGTGCCAGCAGTTTGACAGATTATGGCTACACCTTC
CASSLTDYGYTF
>TRBJ2-3|TRBV4-3|NA|NA|16
TGCGCCAGCAGCCAAGAAGCCGGGGTGGGGACAGATACGCAGTATTTT
CASSQEAGVGTDTQYF
>TRBJ2-1|TRBV5-6|NA|TRBD2|18
TGTGCCAGCAGCTTGGCGACTAGCGGAAGAAGCTCCTACAATGAGCAGTTCTTC
CASSLATSGRSSYNEQFF
>TRBJ2-7|TRBV7-2|few|NA|13
TGTGCCAGCAGCCGACAGGATATCTACGAGCAGTACTTC
CASSRQDIYEQYF
>TRBJ1-1|TRBV12-2|NA|NA|17
TGTGCAAGTCGCTACCGATGGCCCGGGCAGGGGTTGACTGAAGCTTTCTTT
CASRYRWPGQGLTEAFF
>TRBJ1-2|TRBV30|NA|NA|13
TGTGCCTGGAGTATTCCTGGCGGCTATGGCTACACCTTC
CAWSIPGGYGYTF
>TRBJ2-3|TRBV7-3|NA|NA|15
TGTGCCAGCAGCTTAACGGGGGCAGAGGCAGATACGCAGTATTTT
CASSLTGAEADTQYF
>TRBJ2-5|TRBV5-6|NA|NA|14
TGTGCCAGCAGCCGCGGTGGGGCTCGAGAGACCCAGTACTTC
CASSRGGARETQYF
>TRBJ1-1|TRBV5-1|NA|NA|15
TGCGCCAGCAGCTTGTCGTCAGGGCCGAACACTGAAGCTTTCTTT
CASSLSSGPNTEAFF
>TRBJ2-2|TRBV6-5|once|TRBD1|14
TGTGCCACCGCCGGGACAGCGAACACCGGGGAGCTGTTTTTT
CATAGTANTGELFF
>TRBJ2-5|TRBV10-3|NA|TRBD2|14
TGTGCCATCAGCTTAGCGGGAGGGCAAGAGACCCAGTACTTC
CAISLAGGQETQYF
>TRBJ1-6|TRBV5-1|NA|NA|15
TGCGCCAGCAGCTTGGACAGCCCGAATAATTCACCCCTCCACTTT
CASSLDSPNNSPLHF
>TRBJ2-1|TRBV27|NA|TRBD2|17
TGTGCCAGCAGTTTACGGGCTAGCGGGACTATCTACAATGAGCAGTTCTTC
CASSLRASGTIYNEQFF
>TRBJ2-1|TRBV5-1|once|TRBD2|15
TGCGCCAGCAGCGCACAGCCGACTAGCGGGATTGAGCAGTTCTTC
CASSAQPTSGIEQFF
>TRBJ1-3|TRBV18|NA|NA|17
TGTGCCAGCTCACCACCGGGAGCGGGCGCGGTTGGAAACACCATATATTTT
CASSPPGAGAVGNTIYF
>TRBJ1-6|TRBV4-1|NA|NA|14
TGCGCCAGCAGCCAGAAAGAATATGAGACACCCCTCCACTTT
CASSQKEYETPLHF
>TRBJ2-7|TRBV7-2|NA|TRBD2|15
TGTGCCAGCAGCAAAACTAGCGGGGTCTCCTACGAGCAGTACTTC
CASSKTSGVSYEQYF
>TRBJ2-3|TRBV14|NA|NA|13
TGTGCCAGCAGCCAAGCGACGGGGGATACGCAGTATTTT
CASSQATGDTQYF
>TRBJ1-5|TRBV4-2|NA|NA|15
TGTGCCAGCAGCCTATCAGGGGACCCCAATCAGCCCCAGCATTTT
CASSLSGDPNQPQHF
>TRBJ2-1|TRBV5-4|once|TRBD2|14
TGTGCCAGCAGCGCCGGGACTAGCTACAATGAGCAGTTCTTC
CASSAGTSYNEQFF
>TRBJ2-1|TRBV7-2|NA|TRBD2|18
TGTGCCAGCAGCCCCGGGACTAGCGGGAGGGGCTCCTACAATGAGCAGTTCTTC
CASSPGTSGRGSYNEQFF
>TRBJ1-4|TRBV7-7|NA|TRBD1|13
TGTGCCAGCAGCGACGGACAGGGAGAAAAACTGTTTTTT
CASSDGQGEKLFF
>TRBJ2-6|TRBV28|NA|TRBD2|23
TGTGCCAGCAGTTATCATCGCCCCAGCGGGAGGGCCCTACTCCGCTCTGGGGCCAACGTCCTGACTTTC
CASSYHRPSGRALLRSGANVLTF
>TRBJ1-5|TRBV23-1|NA|NA|14
TGCGCCAGATCCCCGGACAGCAATGATCAGCCCCAGCATTTT
CARSPDSNDQPQHF
>TRBJ1-2|TRBV4-1|NA|NA|13
TGCGCCAGCAGCCCACGCACAGGAGAAGGCTACACCTTC
CASSPRTGEGYTF
>TRBJ1-2|TRBV19|NA|TRBD1|14
TGTGCCAGTAGTGCGGACAGGGGAGAGAATGGCTACACCTTC
CASSADRGENGYTF
>TRBJ1-2|TRBV5-1|NA|TRBD1|15
TGCGCCAGCAGCTCAGACCCCCGGGACAGCGATGGCTACACCTTC
CASSSDPRDSDGYTF
>TRBJ2-7|TRBV7-2|NA|TRBD1|15
TGTGCCAGCAGCAGACGACAGGGAGAGCTCTACGAGCAGTACTTC
CASSRRQGELYEQYF
>TRBJ1-5|TRBV5-6|NA|NA|15
TGTGCCAGCAGCTTGGGGGGCCTTAGCAATCAGCCCCAGCATTTT
CASSLGGLSNQPQHF
>TRBJ2-1|TRBV10-2|once|TRBD2|16
TGCGCCAGCAGTGGACTAGAGACTAGCGCTTACAATGAGCAGTTCTTC
CASSGLETSAYNEQFF
>TRBJ2-4|TRBV5-4|NA|TRBD2|16
TGTGCCAGCAGCGGACGGCGGGAGGGATGGCAAAACATTCAGTACTTC
CASSGRREGWQNIQYF
>TRBJ2-1|TRBV28|NA|TRBD1|16
TGTGCCAGCAGCCTAGTTATAGGACAGGCATACAATGAGCAGTTCTTC
CASSLVIGQAYNEQFF
>TRBJ1-1|TRBV10-3|NA|TRBD1|13
TGTGCCATCTGGGGACAGGGTAACGCTGAAGCTTTCTTT
CAIWGQGNAEAFF
>TRBJ2-7|TRBV9|NA|TRBD1|15
TGTGCCAGCAGCGCAACAGGGGAGAGAACCTACGAGCAGTACTTC
CASSATGERTYEQYF
>TRBJ2-7|TRBV5-1|NA|NA|14
TGCGCCAGCAGCTTGGGCGACACCCCTCTCCAGCAGTACTTC
CASSLGDTPLQQYF
>TRBJ2-3|TRBV5-6|NA|NA|14
TGTGCCAGCAGCTCCCGCGCCCCGCGGGATACGCAGTATTTT
CASSSRAPRDTQYF
>TRBJ2-7|TRBV5-1|NA|TRBD1|13
TGCGCCAGCAGCTTGGCCCAGGGGGACGAGCAGTACTTC
CASSLAQGDEQYF
>TRBJ2-7|TRBV5-6|NA|NA|15
TGTGCCAGCAGTCCGTCACCGGGACATAACTACGAGCAGTACTTC
CASSPSPGHNYEQYF
>TRBJ2-1|TRBV5-1|NA|TRBD2|15
TGCGCCAGCAGCCCAAGACTAGCGGACTACAATGAGCAGTTCTTC
CASSPRLADYNEQFF